This T cell receptor (beta chain) was identified during a study of cytomegalovirus exposure and HLA in healthy donors. This CDR3 region has 15 residues. V was pared by 6 bases and J by 6 bases, with 18 bases between. Per germline, CDR1 MDHEN and CDR2 SYDVKM. A multiplex PCR was run with 60 Vbeta primers and 13 Jbeta primers. Assay used: immunoSEQ multiplex PCR; TCRdb lists only in-frame clones, some missing. The sample shows under 200,000 clones, approximately 80% of them seen only once. Sequenced input: PBMCs. The chain couples TRBV28 to TRBJ1-5, with a possible D match to TRBD1 (6 bases). This clonotype originated in a man in his 60s in good health and CMV-seronegative. The CDR3 DNA reads as TGTGCCAGCAGGGCCTTACAGGGCAAGAGTCAGCCCCAGCATTTT. Translating it yields CASRALQGKSQPQHF. The full variable domain, its missing parts supplied by reference TRBV28 and TRBJ1-5, is DVKVTQSSRYLVKRTGEKVFLECVQDMDHENMFWYRQDPGLGLRLIYFSYDVKMKEKGDIPEGYSVSREKKERFSLILESASTNQTSMYLCASRALQGKSQPQHFGDGTRLSIL.